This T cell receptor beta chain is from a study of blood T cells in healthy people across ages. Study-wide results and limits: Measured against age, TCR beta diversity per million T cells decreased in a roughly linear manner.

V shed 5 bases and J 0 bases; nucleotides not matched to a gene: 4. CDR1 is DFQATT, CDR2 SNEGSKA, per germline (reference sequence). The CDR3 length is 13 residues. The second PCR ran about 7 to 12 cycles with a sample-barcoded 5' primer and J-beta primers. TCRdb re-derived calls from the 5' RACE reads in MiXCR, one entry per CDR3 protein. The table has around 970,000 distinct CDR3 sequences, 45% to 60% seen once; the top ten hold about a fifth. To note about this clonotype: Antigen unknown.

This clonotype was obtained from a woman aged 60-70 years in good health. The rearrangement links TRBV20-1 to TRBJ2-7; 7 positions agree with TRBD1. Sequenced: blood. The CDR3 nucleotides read TGCAGTGCTCACCCAGGGGGCTCCTACGAGCAGTACTTC. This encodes CSAHPGGSYEQYF.